This T cell receptor (beta chain) was profiled in a study of CD8+ T cells in alopecia areata. In each case, RNA was isolated and then reverse transcribed into cDNA as the sequencing template. Method: immunoSEQ multiplex PCR; TCRdb's copy keeps in-frame clones and lacks some. The sample holds a few hundred thousand clones, under 40% seen once. Germline-derived CDR1 and CDR2 are GTSNPN and SVGIG (reference sequence). The germline V and J ends were trimmed by 0 bases and 10 bases, with 12 bases remaining between them. CDR3 size: 12 residues. Treatment specified: oral pan-JAK inhibitor, 5-10 mg twice daily.

This chain joins TRBV30 and TRBJ1-2; D ambiguous. The sequenced sample was CD4+ T cells sorted from blood, obtained between weeks 30 and 35, from a patient treated with tofacitinib. This receptor was taken from a human donor with alopecia areata. CDR3 loop: CAWSVSTAHYTF. As DNA, the CDR3 is TGTGCCTGGAGTGTGTCAACAGCACACTACACCTTC.